What follows is one T cell receptor (beta chain) and its context. No cognate antigen has been identified for it. Base qualities are not provided; no much larger clone lies one nucleotide away. The treatment or condition label, as the study defines it: live attenuated yellow fever vaccine strain. A standard Ficoll-Paque protocol was used to isolate PBMCs from peripheral blood. CD4 and CD8 T-cell fractions were isolated with Dynabeads CD4 and CD8 positive selection kits. TriZol was used to extract RNA from bulk PBMCs, from CD4 and CD8 fractions, and from dextramer-positive and dextramer-negative fractions. The instrument given in TCRdb is Illumina NovaSeq 6000. TCR cDNA was made using 5'RACE template switching, a step that added a universal primer site and unique molecular identifiers. cDNA synthesis was primed from both the TCR alpha and TCR beta constant segments. Two PCR steps were used to amplify libraries, with sample barcodes and sequencing adapters being added in the second step. Sequencing of the libraries was done on either Illumina HiSeq 2500 (2x100 bp) or NovaSeq (2x150 bp). As for the original processing: Demultiplexing of reads and collapsing into UMI consensus sequences were performed with MIGEC, and V(D)J alignment was carried out with MiXCR. Vaccine-responding clonotypes were defined with edgeR using replicate PBMC samples, requiring FDR below 0.01 and a log2 fold change above 5 up to day 15. Bulk clonotypes were assigned CD4 or CD8 identity according to which sequenced CD4 or CD8 repertoire held them at higher abundance. In-frame beta chains were kept once TCRdb had trimmed the public reads at Q25 with fastp and called clones with MiXCR. Rows are unified per CDR3 protein, each entry keeping the most common DNA and genes. The V and J calls and clone size are TCRdb's, not the authors'. A total of some 200,000 distinct CDR3 sequences appear in this sample, approximately 3.2% of them only once. The ten largest clones take up 3.2% of the sample.

Based on the germline V gene, the CDR1 and CDR2 sequences are MGHRA and YSYEKL. Trimming leaves V shorter by 5 bases and J shorter by 5 bases, with the junction holding 10 bases beyond the gene matches. Including cysteine and phenylalanine, the CDR3 has 15 amino acids. The sequence is cut down to CDR3 DNA, 45 bases in frame from base 1. This record comes from a study of T cells after yellow fever vaccination (dated by TCRdb to between 2019 and 2020). About the investigation overall: The SMART-Seq v4 Ultra Low Input RNA kit was used to prepare libraries from fractions with low cell numbers. The cohort comprised two healthy male donors, one aged 18 to 30 and one aged 30 to 39 years. Bulk TCR alpha and beta repertoires were sequenced longitudinally to track T-cell clones before and after primary and booster YFV17D yellow fever vaccination. Bulk PBMC replicates and cell subsets were isolated from blood drawn at multiple timepoints before and after both primary and secondary immunization. General study outcomes and caveats: Because abundant contaminating clonotypes from the bulk population could be contained in FACS-sorted repertoires, computational filtering was required. Compared with the primary T-cell response, the secondary T-cell response was faster but weaker, reaching its peak on day 5 rather than on day 15. A small share of clonotypes was detected in both CD4 and CD8 compartments, with the overlap likely arising from convergent recombination. The study included only two donors, which limits how far the findings can be generalized. Most clones expanded after primary vaccination were re-detected after the booster (almost 97% of CD4 and about nine tenths of CD8), suggesting broad memory maintenance.

The rearranged segments are TRBV4-1 and TRBJ1-2; 8 nucleotides in the junction match TRBD1. The sequence was collected from a man younger than 30 who received the YFV17D yellow fever vaccine. The sequenced sample was CD4+ T cells sorted from PBMCs, obtained 10 days after the yellow fever booster vaccination. The nucleotide sequence reads as follows: TGCGCCAGCAGCAACTTCTGGACAGGGCAGTATGGCTACACCTTC. Its protein product is CASSNFWTGQYGYTF.